This is a list of T cell receptor beta chains from one sample in a study of identical twins. From the 5' RACE reads, TCRdb called clonotypes with MiXCR, one entry per CDR3 protein. This table holds hundreds of thousands of distinct CDR3 sequences, 5.5% to 6.5% found once. The sample taken for sequencing was naive T cells sorted from blood. Receptor source: a man younger than 30 in good health. Both conserved end residues are part of each CDR3. Each record gives: V gene, J gene, CDR3 length, CDR3 protein.

TRBV12-3/TRBV12-4	TRBJ2-5	17	CASKGLALGRMVETQYF
TRBV20-1	TRBJ2-2	17	CSARDSVAIVNTGELFF
TRBV5-6	TRBJ1-1	12	CASRQGQGWPFF
TRBV20-1	TRBJ2-7	13	CSADRQGAYEQYF
TRBV5-1	TRBJ2-1	14	CASKGQGARNEQFF
TRBV5-1	TRBJ2-7	16	CASSGNAGTGGGEQYF
TRBV19	TRBJ1-2	13	CASSISQLNGYTF
TRBV20-1	TRBJ2-3	18	CSATGTSGRPLSTDTQYF
TRBV20-1	TRBJ2-5	14	CSVTTGRYQETQYF
TRBV5-1	TRBJ2-5	14	CASSAGSYQETQYF
TRBV6-2/TRBV6-3	TRBJ2-1	18	CASSYPTSGRATYNEQFF
TRBV2	TRBJ2-5	14	CASRGGVFQETQYF
TRBV4-2	TRBJ2-7	16	CASSQDSSVGSYEQYF
TRBV5-6	TRBJ2-3	14	CASRPGLRTDTQYF
TRBV12-3/TRBV12-4	TRBJ2-3	16	CASSSTSGISTDTQYF
TRBV7-8	TRBJ1-1	11	CASLRGTEAFF
TRBV2	TRBJ1-1	16	CASRQTSTGKNTEAFF
TRBV20-1	TRBJ2-7	13	CSARDPATYEQYF
TRBV7-9	TRBJ2-7	15	CASSRSRTGTHEQYF
TRBV20-1	TRBJ1-2	15	CSARPIPGTNYGYTF
TRBV7-3	TRBJ2-2	14	CASSRSGLAGELFF
TRBV20-1	TRBJ2-1	19	CSARAPDSPQRYMYNEQFF
TRBV5-1	TRBJ2-1	12	CASSFSSGEQFF
TRBV19	TRBJ1-5	16	CASSNRDRRHNQPQHF
TRBV30	TRBJ2-4	15	CAWSPRPLAKNIQYF